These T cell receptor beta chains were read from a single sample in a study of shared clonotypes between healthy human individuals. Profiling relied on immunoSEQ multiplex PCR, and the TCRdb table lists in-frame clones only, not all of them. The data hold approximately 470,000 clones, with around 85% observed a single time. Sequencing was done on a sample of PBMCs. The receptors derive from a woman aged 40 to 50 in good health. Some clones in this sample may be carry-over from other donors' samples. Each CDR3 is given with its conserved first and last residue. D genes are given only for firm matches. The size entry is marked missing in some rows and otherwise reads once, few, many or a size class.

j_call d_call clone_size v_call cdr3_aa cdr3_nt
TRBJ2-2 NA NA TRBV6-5 CASRIPTGELFF TGTGCCAGCAGAATCCCGACCGGGGAGCTGTTTTTT
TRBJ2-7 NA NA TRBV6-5 CASSSRRLEQYF TGTGCCAGCAGTTCCAGACGGCTGGAGCAGTACTTC
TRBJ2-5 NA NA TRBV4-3 CASSQGGAGAGETQYF TGCGCCAGCAGCCAAGGGGGCGCGGGGGCCGGGGAGACCCAGTACTTC
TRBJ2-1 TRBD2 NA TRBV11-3 CASSQRTSGANEQFF TGTGCCAGCAGCCAGCGGACTAGCGGTGCCAATGAGCAGTTCTTC
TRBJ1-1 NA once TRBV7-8 CASSFLPVAEAFF TGTGCCAGCAGCTTCCTGCCAGTTGCTGAAGCTTTCTTT
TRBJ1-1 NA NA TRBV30 CAWSTDYTEAFF TGTGCCTGGAGTACGGACTACACTGAAGCTTTCTTT
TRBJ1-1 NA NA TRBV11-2 CASRRIADTEAFF TGTGCCAGCAGACGGATAGCGGACACTGAAGCTTTCTTT
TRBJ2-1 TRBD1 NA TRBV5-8 CASSRSGGTGRVYEQFF TGTGCCAGCAGCCGGTCCGGCGGGACAGGGCGTGTCTATGAGCAGTTCTTC
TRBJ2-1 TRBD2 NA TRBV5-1 CASSPSSGWSSYNEQFF TGCGCCAGCAGCCCCTCTAGCGGGTGGAGCTCCTACAATGAGCAGTTCTTC
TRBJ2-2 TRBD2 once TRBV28 CASRPSGRASGGELFF TGTGCCAGCAGACCTAGCGGGAGGGCTTCGGGCGGGGAGCTGTTTTTT
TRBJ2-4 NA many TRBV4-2 CASSQGKKTWPMF TGTGCCAGCAGCCAAGGAAAAAAGACTTGGCCCATGTTC
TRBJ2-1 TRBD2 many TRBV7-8 CASSSPTSGRGNEQFF TGTGCCAGCAGCTCCCCGACTAGCGGGAGGGGAAATGAGCAGTTCTTC
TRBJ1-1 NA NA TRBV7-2 CASSLAAADMNTEAFF TGTGCCAGCAGCTTAGCGGCAGCGGATATGAACACTGAAGCTTTCTTT
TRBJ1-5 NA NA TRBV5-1 CASSLGASGQPQHF TGCGCCAGCAGCTTGGGCGCATCCGGGCAGCCCCAGCATTTT
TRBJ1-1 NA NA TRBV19 CASAHLDRATEAFF TGTGCCAGTGCCCACCTCGACCGAGCAACTGAAGCTTTCTTT
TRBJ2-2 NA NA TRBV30 CAFHPNTGELFF TGTGCCTTCCATCCGAACACCGGGGAGCTGTTTTTT
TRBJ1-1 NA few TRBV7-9 CASRIGMNTEAFF TGTGCCAGCAGGATAGGTATGAACACTGAAGCTTTCTTT
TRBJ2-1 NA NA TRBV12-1 CASSFPRFLGDEQFF TGTGCCAGCAGCTTCCCTAGATTCCTAGGGGATGAGCAGTTCTTC
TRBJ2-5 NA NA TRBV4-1 CASSQVGTTQETQYF TGCGCCAGCAGCCAAGTGGGTACCACCCAAGAGACCCAGTACTTC
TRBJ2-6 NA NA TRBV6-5 CASSYTGGGANVLTF TGTGCCAGCAGTTACACGGGTGGGGGGGCCAACGTCCTGACTTTC
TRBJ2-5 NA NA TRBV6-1 CASIRAFSETQYF TGTGCCAGCATTCGGGCATTTTCCGAGACCCAGTACTTC
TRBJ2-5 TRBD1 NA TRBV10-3 CAIRPGQGYETQYF TGTGCCATCAGACCGGGACAGGGATATGAGACCCAGTACTTC
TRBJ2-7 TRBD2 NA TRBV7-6 CASSLLAGGTYEQYF TGTGCCAGCAGCTTACTAGCGGGAGGGACCTACGAGCAGTACTTC
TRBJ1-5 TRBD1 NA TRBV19 CASSISQGQLQPQHF TGTGCCAGTAGTATATCTCAGGGACAGTTGCAGCCCCAGCATTTT
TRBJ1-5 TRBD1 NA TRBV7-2 CASSYRQGDQPQHF TGTGCCAGCAGCTACCGACAGGGGGATCAGCCCCAGCATTTT
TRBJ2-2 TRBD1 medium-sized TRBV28 CASSPDRGLPTGELFF TGTGCCAGCAGCCCGGACAGGGGGCTTCCCACCGGGGAGCTGTTTTTT
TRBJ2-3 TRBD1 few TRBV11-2 CASSFSGGRSTDTQYF TGTGCCAGCAGCTTCTCAGGGGGCCGCAGCACAGATACGCAGTATTTT
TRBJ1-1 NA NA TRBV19 CASSIGGGRTEAFF TGTGCCAGTAGTATCGGGGGGGGACGGACTGAAGCTTTCTTT
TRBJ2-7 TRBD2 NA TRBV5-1 CASSLVPFAGGGTYEQYF TGCGCCAGCAGCTTGGTTCCATTTGCGGGAGGAGGAACCTACGAGCAGTACTTC
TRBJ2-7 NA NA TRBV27 CASTNRGSPYEQYF TGTGCCAGCACGAATCGAGGGTCCCCATACGAGCAGTACTTC
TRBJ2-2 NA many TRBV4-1 CASSPQPGTLGGELFF TGCGCCAGCAGCCCCCAACCCGGGACTCTGGGCGGGGAGCTGTTTTTT
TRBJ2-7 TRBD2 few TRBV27 CASKRASGSSYEQYF TGTGCCAGCAAGAGAGCTAGCGGAAGCTCCTACGAGCAGTACTTC
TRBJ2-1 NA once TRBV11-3 CASSLGGTSSYNEQFF TGTGCCAGCAGCTTAGGGGGCACCAGCTCCTACAATGAGCAGTTCTTC